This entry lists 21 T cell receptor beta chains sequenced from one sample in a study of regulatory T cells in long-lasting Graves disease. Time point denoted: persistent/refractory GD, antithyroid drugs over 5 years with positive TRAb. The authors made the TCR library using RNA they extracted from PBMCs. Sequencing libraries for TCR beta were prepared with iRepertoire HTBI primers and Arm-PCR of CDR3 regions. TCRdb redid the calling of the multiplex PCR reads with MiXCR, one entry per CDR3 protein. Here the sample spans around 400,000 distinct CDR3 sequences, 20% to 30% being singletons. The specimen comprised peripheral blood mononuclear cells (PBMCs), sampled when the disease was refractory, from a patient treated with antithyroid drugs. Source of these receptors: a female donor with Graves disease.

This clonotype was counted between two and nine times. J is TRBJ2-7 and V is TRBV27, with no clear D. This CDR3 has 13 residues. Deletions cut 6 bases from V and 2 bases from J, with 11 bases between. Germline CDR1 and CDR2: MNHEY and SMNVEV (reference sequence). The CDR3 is CASSPIPTYEQYF. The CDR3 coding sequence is TGTGCCAGCAGCCCGATTCCTACCTACGAGCAGTACTTC.

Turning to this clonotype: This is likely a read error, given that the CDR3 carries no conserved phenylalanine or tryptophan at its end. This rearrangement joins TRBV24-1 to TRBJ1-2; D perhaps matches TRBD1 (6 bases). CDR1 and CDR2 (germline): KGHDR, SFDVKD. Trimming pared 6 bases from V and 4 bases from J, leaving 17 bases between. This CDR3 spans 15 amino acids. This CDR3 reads CATSLQGTKLYGYTS. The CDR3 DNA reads TGTGCCACCAGTTTACAGGGTACGAAACTCTATGGCTACACCTCC.

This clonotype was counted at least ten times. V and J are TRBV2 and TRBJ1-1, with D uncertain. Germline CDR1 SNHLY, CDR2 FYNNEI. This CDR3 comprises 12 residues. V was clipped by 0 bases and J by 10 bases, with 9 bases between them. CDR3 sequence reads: CASSEARRVAFF. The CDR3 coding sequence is TGTGCCAGCAGTGAAGCGAGAAGGGTAGCTTTCTTT. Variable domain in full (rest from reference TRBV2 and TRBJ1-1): EPEVTQTPSHQVTQMGQEVILRCVPISNHLYFYWYRQILGQKVEFLVSFYNNEISEKSEIFDDQFSVERPDGSNFTLKIRSTKLEDSAMYFCASSEARRVAFFGQGTRLTVV.

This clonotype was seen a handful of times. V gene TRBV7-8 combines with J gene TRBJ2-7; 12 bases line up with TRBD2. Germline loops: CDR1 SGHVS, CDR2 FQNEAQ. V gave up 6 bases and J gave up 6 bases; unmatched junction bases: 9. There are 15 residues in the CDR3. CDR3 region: CASSTRLAGAGEQYF. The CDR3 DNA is TGTGCCAGCAGTACCAGACTAGCGGGAGCAGGCGAGCAGTACTTC.

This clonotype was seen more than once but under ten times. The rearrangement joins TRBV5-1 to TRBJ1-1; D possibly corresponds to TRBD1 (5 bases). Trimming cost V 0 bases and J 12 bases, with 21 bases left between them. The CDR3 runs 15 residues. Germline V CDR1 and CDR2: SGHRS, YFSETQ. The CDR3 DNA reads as TGCGCCAGCAGCTTGGGGGGGACTTCGGTGCGAGCTCCTTTCTTT. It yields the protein CASSLGGTSVRAPFF.

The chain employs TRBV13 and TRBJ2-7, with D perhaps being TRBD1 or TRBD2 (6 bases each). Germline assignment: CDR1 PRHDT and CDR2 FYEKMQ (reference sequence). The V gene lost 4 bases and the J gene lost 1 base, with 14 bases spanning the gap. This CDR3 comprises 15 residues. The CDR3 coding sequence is TGTGCCAGCAGCTATAGGGGGGCCGATTCCTACGAGCAGTACTTC. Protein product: CASSYRGADSYEQYF.

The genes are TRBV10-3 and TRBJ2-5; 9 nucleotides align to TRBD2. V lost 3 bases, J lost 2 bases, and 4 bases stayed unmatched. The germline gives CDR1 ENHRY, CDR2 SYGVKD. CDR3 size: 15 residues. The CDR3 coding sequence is TGTGCCATCAGTGACCCGGGACTAGCTCAAGAGACCCAGTACTTC. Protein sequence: CAISDPGLAQETQYF.

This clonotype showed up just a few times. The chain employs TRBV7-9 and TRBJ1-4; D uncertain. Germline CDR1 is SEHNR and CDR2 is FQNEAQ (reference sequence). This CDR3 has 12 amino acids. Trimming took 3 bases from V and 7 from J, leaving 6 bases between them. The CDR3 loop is CASSFGLEKLFF. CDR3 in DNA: TGTGCCAGCAGCTTTGGGCTTGAAAAACTGTTTTTT.

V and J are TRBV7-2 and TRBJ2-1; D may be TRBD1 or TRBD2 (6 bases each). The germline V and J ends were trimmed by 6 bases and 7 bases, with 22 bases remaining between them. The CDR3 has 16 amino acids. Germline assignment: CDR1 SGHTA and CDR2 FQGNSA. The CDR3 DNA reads TGTGCCAGCAGGATCGATCGGGGGCACCCCTGGAATGAGCAGTTCTTC. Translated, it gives CASRIDRGHPWNEQFF.

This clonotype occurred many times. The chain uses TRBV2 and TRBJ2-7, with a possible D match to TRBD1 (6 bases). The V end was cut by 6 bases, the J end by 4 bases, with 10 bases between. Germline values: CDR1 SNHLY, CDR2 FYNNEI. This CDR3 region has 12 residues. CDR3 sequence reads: CASREQGYEQYF. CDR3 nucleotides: TGTGCCAGCAGGGAACAGGGTTACGAGCAGTACTTC.

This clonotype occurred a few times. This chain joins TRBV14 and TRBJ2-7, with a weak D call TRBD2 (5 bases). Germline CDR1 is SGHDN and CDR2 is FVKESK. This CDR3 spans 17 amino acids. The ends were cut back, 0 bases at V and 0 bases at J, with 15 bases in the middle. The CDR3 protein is CASSQELSPGFSYEQYF. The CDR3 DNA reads TGTGCCAGCAGCCAAGAGTTATCCCCGGGATTCTCCTACGAGCAGTACTTC.

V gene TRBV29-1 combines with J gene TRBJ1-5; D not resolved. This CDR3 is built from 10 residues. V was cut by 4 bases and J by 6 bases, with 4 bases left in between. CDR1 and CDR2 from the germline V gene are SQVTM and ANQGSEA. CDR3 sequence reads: CSVGSQPQHF. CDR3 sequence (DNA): TGCAGCGTTGGGAGTCAGCCCCAGCATTTT.

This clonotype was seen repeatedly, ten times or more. Here the CDR3 reads CASRPHIMNTEAFF. In DNA, the CDR3 is TGTGCCAGCAGACCCCATATCATGAACACTGAAGCTTTCTTT. This chain connects TRBV6-1 to TRBJ1-1, with no clear D. V was trimmed by 6 bases and J by 0 bases, leaving 11 bases between them. The CDR3 runs 14 residues. Germline V gene lookup returns CDR1 MNHNS and CDR2 SASEGT.

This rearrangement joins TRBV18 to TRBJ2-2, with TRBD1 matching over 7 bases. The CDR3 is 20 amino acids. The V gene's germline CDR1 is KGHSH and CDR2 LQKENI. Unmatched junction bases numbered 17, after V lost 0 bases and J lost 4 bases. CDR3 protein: CASSPPRQGVGGDRTGELFF. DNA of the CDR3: TGTGCCAGCTCACCACCTCGACAGGGCGTGGGTGGAGATCGCACCGGGGAGCTGTTTTTT.

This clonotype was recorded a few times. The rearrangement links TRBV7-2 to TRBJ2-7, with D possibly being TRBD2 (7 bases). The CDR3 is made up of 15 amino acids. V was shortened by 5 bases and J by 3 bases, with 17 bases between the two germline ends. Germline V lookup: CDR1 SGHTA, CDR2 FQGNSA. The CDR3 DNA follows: TGTGCCAGCAGCCTAGGGGGGACTACGATCTACGAGCAGTACTTC. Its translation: CASSLGGTTIYEQYF.

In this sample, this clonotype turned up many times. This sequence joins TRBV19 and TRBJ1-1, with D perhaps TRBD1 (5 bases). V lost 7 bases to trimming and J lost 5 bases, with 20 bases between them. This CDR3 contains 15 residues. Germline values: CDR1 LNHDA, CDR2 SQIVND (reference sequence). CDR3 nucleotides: TGTGCCAGTATCAGTTGGGAGGGGTTAAGGACTGAAGCTTTCTTT. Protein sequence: CASISWEGLRTEAFF.

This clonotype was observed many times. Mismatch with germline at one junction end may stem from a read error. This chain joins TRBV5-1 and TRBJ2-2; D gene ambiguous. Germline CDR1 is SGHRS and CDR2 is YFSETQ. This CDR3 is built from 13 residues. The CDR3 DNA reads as TGTGCCAGCAGTTCAGGGAACACCGGGGAGCTGTTTTTT. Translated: CASSSGNTGELFF.

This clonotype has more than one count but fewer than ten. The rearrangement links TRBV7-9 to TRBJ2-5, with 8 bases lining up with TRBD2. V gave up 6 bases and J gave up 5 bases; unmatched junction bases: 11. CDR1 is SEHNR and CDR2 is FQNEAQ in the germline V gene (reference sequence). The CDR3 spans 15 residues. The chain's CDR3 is CASRETSGGGETQYF. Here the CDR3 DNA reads TGTGCCAGCAGAGAAACTAGCGGAGGGGGGGAGACCCAGTACTTC.

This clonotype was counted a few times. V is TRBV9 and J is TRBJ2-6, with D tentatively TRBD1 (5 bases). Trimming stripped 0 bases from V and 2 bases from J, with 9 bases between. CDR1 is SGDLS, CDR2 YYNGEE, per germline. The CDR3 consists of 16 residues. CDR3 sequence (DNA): TGTGCCAGCAGCGTAGGGGCAGGGCCTGGGGCCAACGTCCTGACTTTC. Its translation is CASSVGAGPGANVLTF.

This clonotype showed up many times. Here the CDR3 reads CASSSGLAGGGRGANVLTF. In nucleotides, the CDR3 is TGTGCCAGCAGTTCCGGACTAGCGGGAGGGGGCCGGGGGGCCAACGTCCTGACTTTC. This chain links TRBV6-5 with TRBJ2-6; 15 nucleotides agree with TRBD2. CDR3 length: 19 residues. Trimming cost V 4 bases and J 4 bases; bases outside gene matches: 8. CDR1 and CDR2 (germline): MNHEY, SVGAGI.

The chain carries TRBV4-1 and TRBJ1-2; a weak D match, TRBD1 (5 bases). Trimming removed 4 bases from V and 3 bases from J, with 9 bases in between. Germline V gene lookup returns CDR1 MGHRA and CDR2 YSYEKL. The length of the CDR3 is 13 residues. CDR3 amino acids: CASSRETDYGYTF. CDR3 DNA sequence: TGCGCCAGCAGCCGAGAGACAGACTATGGCTACACCTTC.